This T cell receptor (beta chain) was recovered during a study of shared clonotypes between healthy human individuals. CDR1 is SGHAT, CDR2 FQNNGV, per germline. Losses at the gene ends were 4 bases for V and 6 bases for J; bases not matched to a gene: 6. The CDR3 loop spans 13 amino acids. Repertoires were generated with immunoSEQ multiplex PCR, while TCRdb's copy carries only in-frame clones and drops some. This sample yields 150,000 to 200,000 clones, of which approximately 92% are seen a single time; more than 0.065% belongs to the top ten. Sequenced: naive CD4+ T cells sorted from blood. The subset: CD45RA+ positively selected. The TCR sequence derives from a woman aged 25 to 39 in good health. The gene calls are TRBV11-2 and TRBJ2-7, with 7 positions matching TRBD1. The CDR3 DNA reads TGTGCCAGCAGCTCTGGACAGGTCGGCGAGCAGTACTTC. This sequence encodes CASSSGQVGEQYF.